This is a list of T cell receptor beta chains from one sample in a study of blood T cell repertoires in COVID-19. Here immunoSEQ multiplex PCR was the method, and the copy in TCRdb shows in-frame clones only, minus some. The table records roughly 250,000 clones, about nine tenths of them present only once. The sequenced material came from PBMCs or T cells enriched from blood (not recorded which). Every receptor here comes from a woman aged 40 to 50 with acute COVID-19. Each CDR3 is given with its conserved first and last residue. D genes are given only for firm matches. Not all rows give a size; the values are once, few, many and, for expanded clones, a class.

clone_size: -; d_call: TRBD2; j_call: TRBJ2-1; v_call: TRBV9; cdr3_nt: TGTGCCAGCAGCGTGTATCTCCGTGTGACTAGCGGGTACAATGAGCAGTTCTTC; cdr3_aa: CASSVYLRVTSGYNEQFF
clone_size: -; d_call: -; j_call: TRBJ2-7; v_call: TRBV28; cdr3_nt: TGTGCCAGCAGTACCTCGGTGGTCGATCCATGGTGGTACTTC; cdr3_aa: CASSTSVVDPWWYF
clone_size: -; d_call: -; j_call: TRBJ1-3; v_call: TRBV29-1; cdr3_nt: TGCAGCGCCCGAACCCCAGGACAATCGGGAAACACCATATATTTT; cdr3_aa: CSARTPGQSGNTIYF
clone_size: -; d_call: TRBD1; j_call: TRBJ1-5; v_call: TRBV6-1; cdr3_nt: TGTGCCAGCAGTGAATCTGGGACAGGGGAAGACAATCAGCCCCAGCATTTT; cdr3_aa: CASSESGTGEDNQPQHF
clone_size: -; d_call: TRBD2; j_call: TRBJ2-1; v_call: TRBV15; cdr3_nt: TGTGCCACCAGCAGAGCTAGCGGTACCTACAATGAGCAGTTCTTC; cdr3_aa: CATSRASGTYNEQFF
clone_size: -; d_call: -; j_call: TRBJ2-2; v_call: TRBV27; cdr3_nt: TGTGCCAGCAGTTCGACAGCCGGGGAGCTGTTTTTT; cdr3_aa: CASSSTAGELFF
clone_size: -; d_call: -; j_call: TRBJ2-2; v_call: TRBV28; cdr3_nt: TGTGCCAGCGGACCCTGGGGACTTTTAGGGGAGCTGTTTTTT; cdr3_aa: CASGPWGLLGELFF
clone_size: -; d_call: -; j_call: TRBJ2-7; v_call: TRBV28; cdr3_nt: TGTGCCAGCACTCCCCTGGCAGTCTCCTACGAGCAGTACTTC; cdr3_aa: CASTPLAVSYEQYF
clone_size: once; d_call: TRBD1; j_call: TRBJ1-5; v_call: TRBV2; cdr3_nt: TGTGCCAGCACTGGACAGGGATCTGGTCAGCCCCAGCATTTT; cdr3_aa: CASTGQGSGQPQHF
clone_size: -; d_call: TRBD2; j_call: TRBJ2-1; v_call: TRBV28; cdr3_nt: TGTGCCAGCAGATCAGCGGGAATCTCCTACAATGAGCAGTTCTTC; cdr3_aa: CASRSAGISYNEQFF
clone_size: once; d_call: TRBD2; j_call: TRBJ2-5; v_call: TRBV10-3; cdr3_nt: TGTGCCATCAGCGGGACTAGCGGGAACTCGGGAAGAGAGACCCAGTACTTC; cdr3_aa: CAISGTSGNSGRETQYF
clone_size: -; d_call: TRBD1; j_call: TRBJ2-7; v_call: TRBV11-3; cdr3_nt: TGTGCCAGCAGCCCCGGACAGGGGACATTCTACGAGCAGTACTTC; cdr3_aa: CASSPGQGTFYEQYF
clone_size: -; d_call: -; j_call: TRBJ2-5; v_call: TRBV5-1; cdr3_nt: TGCGCCAGCAGCTTGGCCGAGCCCTCCCAAGAGACCCAGTACTTC; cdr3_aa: CASSLAEPSQETQYF
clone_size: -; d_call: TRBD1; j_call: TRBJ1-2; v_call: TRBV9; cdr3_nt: TGTGCCAGCAGCGTAGCTATAGGACAGGGTGGAGGCTACACCTTC; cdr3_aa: CASSVAIGQGGGYTF
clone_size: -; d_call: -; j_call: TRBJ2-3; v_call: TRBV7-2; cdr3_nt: TGTGCCAGCAGCTTGGGCTACACAGATACGCAGTATTTT; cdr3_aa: CASSLGYTDTQYF
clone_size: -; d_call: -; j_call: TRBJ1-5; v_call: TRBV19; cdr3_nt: TGTGCCAGTAGTATAACAGGGTTTCATCAGCCCCAGCATTTT; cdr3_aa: CASSITGFHQPQHF
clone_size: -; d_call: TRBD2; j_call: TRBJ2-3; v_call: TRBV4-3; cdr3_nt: TGCGCCAGCAGCCTGACTAGCGGGCCATCAATAAGCACAGATACGCAGTATTTT; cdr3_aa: CASSLTSGPSISTDTQYF
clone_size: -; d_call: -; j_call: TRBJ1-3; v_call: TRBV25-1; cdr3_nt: TGTGCCAGCAGTGCGCAGGGCTCTGGAAACACCATATATTTT; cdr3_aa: CASSAQGSGNTIYF
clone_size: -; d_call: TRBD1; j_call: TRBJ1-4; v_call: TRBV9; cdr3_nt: TGTGCCAGCAGCCTCAACAGGGGACCGAATGAAAAACTGTTTTTT; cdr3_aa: CASSLNRGPNEKLFF
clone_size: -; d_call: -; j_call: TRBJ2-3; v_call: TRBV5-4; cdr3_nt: TGTGCCAGCAGCTCCTTTAATAGCGACACAGATACGCAGTATTTT; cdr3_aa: CASSSFNSDTDTQYF
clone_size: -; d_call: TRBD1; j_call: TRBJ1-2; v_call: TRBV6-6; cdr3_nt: TGTGCCAGCAGTTTTTTCGGACAGGGGGCGAATGGCTACACCTTC; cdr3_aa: CASSFFGQGANGYTF
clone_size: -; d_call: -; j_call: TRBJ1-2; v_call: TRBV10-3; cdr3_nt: TGTGCCATCAGTGAGTCACAGATCTATGGCTACACCTTC; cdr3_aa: CAISESQIYGYTF
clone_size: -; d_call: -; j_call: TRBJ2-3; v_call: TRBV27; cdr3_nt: TGTGCCAGCAGCTTAATTGGACTAACAAGAGGAGATACGCAGTATTTT; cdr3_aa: CASSLIGLTRGDTQYF
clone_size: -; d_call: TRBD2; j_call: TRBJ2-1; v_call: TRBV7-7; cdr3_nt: TGTGCTAGCAGCTTAGGGACTAGCAGTAGGAATGAGCAGTTCTTC; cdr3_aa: CASSLGTSSRNEQFF
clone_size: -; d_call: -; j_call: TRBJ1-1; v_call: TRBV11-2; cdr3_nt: TGTGCCAGCAGCCCCTCAGGGAACACTGAAGCTTTCTTT; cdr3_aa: CASSPSGNTEAFF
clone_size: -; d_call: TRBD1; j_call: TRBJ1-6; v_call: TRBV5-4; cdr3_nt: TGTGCCAGCAGCTCCAGACAGGGGCCTAATTCACCCCTCCACTTT; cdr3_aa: CASSSRQGPNSPLHF
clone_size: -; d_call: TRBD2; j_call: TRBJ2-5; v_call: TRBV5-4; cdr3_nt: TGTGCCAGCAGCCAGCGGGGAGAAGAGACCCAGTACTTC; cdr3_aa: CASSQRGEETQYF
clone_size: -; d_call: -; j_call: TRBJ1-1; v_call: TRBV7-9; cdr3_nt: TGTGCCAGCAGCCCCCGGGTGCGGGGCACTGAAGCTTTCTTT; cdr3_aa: CASSPRVRGTEAFF